This T cell receptor (beta chain) was obtained from a study of a mutant IDH1 vaccine in newly diagnosed glioma. In the study overall: Patients began vaccination 4-6 weeks after radiotherapy alone, or with temozolomide cycles. Most patients had radiochemotherapy with temozolomide before enrollment; others had one alone.

Time point reported: week 35, safety follow-up. The study gave 300 ug of mutant IDH1 20-mer peptide per vaccine dose, with topical imiquimod. The CDR3 runs 15 residues. Between the trimmed V and J ends, which lost 2 bases and 1 base, there was a span of 11 bases. The germline V gene has CDR1 SGHVS and CDR2 FQNEAQ. A note on this clone: As yet, its antigen is unknown.

Method: immunoSEQ multiplex PCR; TCRdb's copy keeps in-frame clones and lacks some. The sample has some 42,000 clones, around 83% seen once. The sample was PBMCs, taken from a glioma patient whose treatment included an IDH1 peptide vaccine. The chain combines TRBV7-8 with TRBJ1-1, with D unresolved. The sequence came from a woman in her 50s with glioma. The DNA of the CDR3 is TGTGCCAGCAGCTTATATCTACAGCCGAACACTGAAGCTTTCTTT. Its translation: CASSLYLQPNTEAFF. Looking up the rest from reference TRBV7-8 and TRBJ1-1 gives the full variable domain: GAGVSQSPRYKVAKRGQDVALRCDPISGHVSLFWYQQALGQGPEFLTYFQNEAQLDKSGLPSDRFFAERPEGSVSTLKIQRTQQEDSAVYLCASSLYLQPNTEAFFGQGTRLTVV.